These T cell receptor beta chains were read from a single sample in a study of cytomegalovirus exposure and HLA in healthy donors. Some clones are missing from TCRdb's copy, which holds only in-frame ones; the method was immunoSEQ multiplex PCR. The sample yields about 50,000 clones, about 77% seen once. The sample comprised PBMCs. All receptors derive from a woman in her forties in good health and CMV-seropositive. The CDR3 runs from the conserved cysteine through the conserved F or W. The D gene is left open where the match is weak. Size values are once, few and many counts, or a class for expanded clones, and some rows have none.

d_call	v_call	clone_size	j_call	cdr3_nt	cdr3_aa
TRBD1	TRBV19	few	TRBJ1-2	TGTGCCAGTAGTCTGGGGACAGACTATGGCTACACCTTC	CASSLGTDYGYTF
TRBD1	TRBV2	few	TRBJ2-3	TGTGCCAGCAACAAAGAGGACAGGGAGATGACCACAGATACGCAGTATTTT	CASNKEDREMTTDTQYF
.	TRBV4-3	few	TRBJ1-2	TGCGCCAGCAGCCCAACGACAGCGCCAACAAATGGCTACACCTTC	CASSPTTAPTNGYTF
.	TRBV6-5	few	TRBJ2-1	TGTGCCAGCAGCCCGATGGGCCAGGTGAACAATGAGCAGTTCTTC	CASSPMGQVNNEQFF
TRBD2	TRBV7-2	.	TRBJ2-3	TGTGCCAGCAGACTGACTAGCGGGGGCCCAGATACGCAGTATTTT	CASRLTSGGPDTQYF
.	TRBV5-5	.	TRBJ1-6	TGTGCCAGCAGCTCTGACAGAGTTTCACCCCTCCACTTT	CASSSDRVSPLHF
.	TRBV5-4	.	TRBJ1-2	TGTGCCAGCAGCTTGGCAGCAGGGAAGTTTTTAAATGGCTACACCTTC	CASSLAAGKFLNGYTF
TRBD1	TRBV10-3	.	TRBJ2-1	TGTGCCATCAGTGAGGCCCGACAGGGGTGGCATGAGCAGTTCTTC	CAISEARQGWHEQFF
.	TRBV11-2	.	TRBJ1-1	TGTGCCAGCAGCCCCCAAGGGACTTACCAACGGGCTTTCTTT	CASSPQGTYQRAFF
.	TRBV27	.	TRBJ2-7	TGTGCCAGCAGCTTGGGCAGGGACTACGAGCAGTACTTC	CASSLGRDYEQYF
TRBD1	TRBV28	.	TRBJ1-4	TGTGCCAGCAGTTCGATGGACAGGGGGGATGAAAAACTGTTTTTT	CASSSMDRGDEKLFF
.	TRBV10-2	.	TRBJ2-2	TGCGCCAGCATCCAGGGGACCGGGGAGCTGTTTTTT	CASIQGTGELFF
TRBD2	TRBV7-6	.	TRBJ2-1	TGTGCCAGCAGCTGGGGGGGAACTAGCGGGGTCAATGAGCAGTTCTTC	CASSWGGTSGVNEQFF
.	TRBV27	.	TRBJ1-5	TGTGCCAGCAGTTGGCAATTGGATCAGCCCCAGCATTTT	CASSWQLDQPQHF
TRBD2	TRBV4-2	.	TRBJ2-5	TGTGCCAGCAGCCCGCTAGCGGGGGGAGAGACCCAGTACTTC	CASSPLAGGETQYF
TRBD1	TRBV6-4	.	TRBJ2-3	TGTGCCAGCAGTGACACGGCGGGACAGGGGACAGATACGCAGTATTTT	CASSDTAGQGTDTQYF
.	TRBV19	.	TRBJ1-2	TGTGCCTCGCAGGGGCCCGGTGGGGGTTACACCTTC	CASQGPGGGYTF
.	TRBV7-2	.	TRBJ1-1	TGTGCCAGCAGCGTCAGGGGAGTGAGCACTGAAGCTTTCTTT	CASSVRGVSTEAFF
.	TRBV19	.	TRBJ2-3	TGTGCCACCCGGACAGCTAGCACAGATACGCAGTATTTT	CATRTASTDTQYF